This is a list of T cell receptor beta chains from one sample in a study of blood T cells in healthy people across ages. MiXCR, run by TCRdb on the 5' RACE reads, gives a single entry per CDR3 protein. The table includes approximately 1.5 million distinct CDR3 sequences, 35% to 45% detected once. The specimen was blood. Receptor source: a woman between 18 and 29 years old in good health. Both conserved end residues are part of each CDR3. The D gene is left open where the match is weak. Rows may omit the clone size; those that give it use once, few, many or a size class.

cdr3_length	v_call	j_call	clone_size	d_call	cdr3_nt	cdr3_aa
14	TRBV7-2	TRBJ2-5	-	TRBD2	TGTGCCAGCAGCTTAATGGGCGGGAGGGAGACCCAGTACTTC	CASSLMGGRETQYF
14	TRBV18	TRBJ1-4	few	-	TGTGCCAGCTCACCCACAGGGTTTAATGAAAAACTGTTTTTT	CASSPTGFNEKLFF
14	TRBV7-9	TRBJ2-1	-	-	TGTGCCAGCAGCTTAGTAAATTCCTACAATGAGCAGTTCTTC	CASSLVNSYNEQFF
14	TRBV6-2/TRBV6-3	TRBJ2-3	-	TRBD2	TGTGCCAGCAGAACTAGCGGCTTCACAGATACGCAGTATTTT	CASRTSGFTDTQYF
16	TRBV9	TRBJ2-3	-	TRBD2	TGTGCCAGCAGCGTAGATCCTAGCGGGGAGGGAGATACGCAGTATTTT	CASSVDPSGEGDTQYF
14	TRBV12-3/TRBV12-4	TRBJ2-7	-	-	TGTGCCAGCAGTGTAGGCGACAGACCTTACGAGCAGTACTTC	CASSVGDRPYEQYF
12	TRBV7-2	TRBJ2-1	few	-	TGTGCCAGCAGCTTAATTCGGGGAGACCAGTTCTTC	CASSLIRGDQFF
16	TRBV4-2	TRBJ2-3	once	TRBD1	TGTGCCAGCAGCCAAGCCCAGGCAGGGGGAGAGGGTACGCAGTATTTT	CASSQAQAGGEGTQYF
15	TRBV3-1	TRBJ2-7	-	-	TGTGCCAGCAGCCCCGAGCCCTTTACAGAGCATGAGCAGTACTTC	CASSPEPFTEHEQYF
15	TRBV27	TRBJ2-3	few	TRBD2	TGTGCCGCGGCTCAGAGGACTAGCGGCACAGATACGCAGTATTTT	CAAAQRTSGTDTQYF
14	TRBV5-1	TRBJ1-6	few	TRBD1	TGCGCCAGCAGCCTATCACAGGGGAATTCACCCCTCCACTTT	CASSLSQGNSPLHF
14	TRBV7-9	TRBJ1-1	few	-	TGTGCCAGCAGCCCACTTAGAAAAGGGGTTGAAGCTTTCTTT	CASSPLRKGVEAFF
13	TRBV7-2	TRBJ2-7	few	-	TGTGCCAGCACCGCCCCCCCAGCCTACGAGCAGTACTTC	CASTAPPAYEQYF
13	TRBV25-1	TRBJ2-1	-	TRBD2	TGTGCCAGCAGTGAGAAGTCTAGCGGAGAGCAGTTCTTC	CASSEKSSGEQFF
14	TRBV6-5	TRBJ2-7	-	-	TGTGCCAGCAGTACCGGACCAGAAATCTACGAGCAGTACTTC	CASSTGPEIYEQYF
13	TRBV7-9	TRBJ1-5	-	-	TGTGCCAGCAGCGTAGGGCCGGGGAAGCCCCAGCATTTT	CASSVGPGKPQHF
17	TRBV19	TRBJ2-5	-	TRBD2	TGTGCCGGACTAGGGCCCACAGCTTTAACGGTTGGAGAGACCCAGTACTTC	CAGLGPTALTVGETQYF
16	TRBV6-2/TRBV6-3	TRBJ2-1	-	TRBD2	TGTGCCAGCAGTTACACGGCGGGAGGGCCGGGCAATGAGCAGTTCTTC	CASSYTAGGPGNEQFF
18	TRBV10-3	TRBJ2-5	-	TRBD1	TGTGCCATCAGTGCCCGGACAGGGGGCACTGCTAAGTTGGAGACCCAGTACTTC	CAISARTGGTAKLETQYF
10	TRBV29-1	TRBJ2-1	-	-	TGCGGCGTGGCTGACAATGAGCAGTTCTTC	CGVADNEQFF
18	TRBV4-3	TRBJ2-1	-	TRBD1	TGCGCCAGCAGAGAGCTCAGGGGGTGCCCGGGTTTCAACAATGAGCAGTTCTTC	CASRELRGCPGFNNEQFF
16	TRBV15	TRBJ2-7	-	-	TGTGCCACCAGCAGAGATTCTGGGACCGGCTCCTACGAGCAGTACTTC	CATSRDSGTGSYEQYF
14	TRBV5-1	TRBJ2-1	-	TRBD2	TGCGCCAGCAGCGCCGGGACGGGGGGGGAAGAGCAGTTCTTC	CASSAGTGGEEQFF
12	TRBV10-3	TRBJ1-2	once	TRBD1	TGTGCCATCATGCCTGGACAGGGAACCTACACCTTC	CAIMPGQGTYTF
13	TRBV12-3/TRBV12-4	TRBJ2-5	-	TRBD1	TGTGCCGGCAGTCGCGACAGGGGCGAGACCCAGTACTTC	CAGSRDRGETQYF
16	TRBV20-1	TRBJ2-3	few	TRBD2	TGCAGTGCTAGAGACGGTGCGCGGGGGGCAGGAGATACGCAGTATTTT	CSARDGARGAGDTQYF
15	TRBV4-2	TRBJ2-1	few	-	TGTGCCAGCAGCCAAGCAGAGCGTGGTTACAATGAGCAGTTCTTC	CASSQAERGYNEQFF
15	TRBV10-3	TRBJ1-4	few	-	TGTGCCATCAGTGAGTCGAGGCTTAAAAATGAAAAACTGTTTTTT	CAISESRLKNEKLFF
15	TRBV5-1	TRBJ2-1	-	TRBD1	TGCGCCAGCAGCGGGGACAGGGCCACCTACAATGAGCAGTTCTTC	CASSGDRATYNEQFF
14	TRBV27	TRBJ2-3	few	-	TGTGCCAGCAGTCCCCTAGCAAGCACAGATACGCAGTATTTT	CASSPLASTDTQYF
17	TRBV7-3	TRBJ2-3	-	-	TGTGCCAGCAGCTTATTGGCAGGGCCTATCGGGACAGATACGCAGTATTTT	CASSLLAGPIGTDTQYF
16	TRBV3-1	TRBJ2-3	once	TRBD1	TGTGCCAGCAGCCAAGATTTCAGGGGGCTCACAGATACGCAGTATTTT	CASSQDFRGLTDTQYF
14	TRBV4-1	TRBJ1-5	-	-	TGCGCCAGCAGCCACCTCCCGAGGAATCAGCCCCAGCATTTT	CASSHLPRNQPQHF
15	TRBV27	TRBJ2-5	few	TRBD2	TGTGCCAGCTCCTCCGGGACTAGCGGACGAAAGACCCAGTACTTC	CASSSGTSGRKTQYF
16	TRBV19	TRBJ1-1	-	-	TGTGCCAGTAGTACCCCCCGAGGGAGGGTTTATGCTGAAGCTTTCTTT	CASSTPRGRVYAEAFF
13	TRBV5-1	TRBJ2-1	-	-	TGCGCCAGCAGCTGGGGGGAACGCTATGAGCAGTTCTTC	CASSWGERYEQFF
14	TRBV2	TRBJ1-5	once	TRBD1	TGTGCCAGCGGCCGGGACAGGGGTAATCAGCCCCAGCATTTT	CASGRDRGNQPQHF
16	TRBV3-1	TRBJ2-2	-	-	TGTGCCAGCAGCCCCCCCCAGCGAGCGAACACCGGGGAGCTGTTTTTT	CASSPPQRANTGELFF
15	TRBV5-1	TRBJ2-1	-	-	TGCGCCAGCAGCTTTACGGGACCCTCCTACAATGAGCAGTTCTTC	CASSFTGPSYNEQFF
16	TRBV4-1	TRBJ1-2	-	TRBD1	TGCGCCAGCAGCCAAGTTCTAATGGGGACAGGCCATGGCTACACCTTC	CASSQVLMGTGHGYTF
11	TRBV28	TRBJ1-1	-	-	TGTGCCAGCCGCGCAATGAGTGAAGCTTTCTTT	CASRAMSEAFF
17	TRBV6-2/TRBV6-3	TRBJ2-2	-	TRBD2	TGTGCCAGCAGACCCCCAAGACTAGCGGGGTCCACCGGGGAGCTGTTTTTT	CASRPPRLAGSTGELFF
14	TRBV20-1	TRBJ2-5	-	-	TGCAGTGCCCGAGAGAGACTGGGCCAAGAGACCCAGTACTTC	CSARERLGQETQYF
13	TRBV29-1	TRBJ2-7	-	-	TGCAGCGTCGGTGGGGTTCTGACCTACGAGCAGTACTTC	CSVGGVLTYEQYF
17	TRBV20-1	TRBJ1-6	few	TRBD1	TGCAGTGTCATGAGGACAGGGCAGGGATCCTATAATTCACCCCTCCACTTT	CSVMRTGQGSYNSPLHF
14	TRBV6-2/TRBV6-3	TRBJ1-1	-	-	TGTGCCAGCTGCGGGGGACACGAGAACACTGAAGCTTTCTTT	CASCGGHENTEAFF
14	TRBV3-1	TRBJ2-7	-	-	TGTGCCAGCAGCCCCACAGCCAGCGTCGCCGAGCAGTACTTC	CASSPTASVAEQYF
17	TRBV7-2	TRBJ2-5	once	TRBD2	TGTGCCAGCAGCCGCGGGGGAGTAGGAGTGTTGATCGATGAGCAGTACTTC	CASSRGGVGVLIDEQYF
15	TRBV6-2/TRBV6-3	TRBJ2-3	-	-	TGTGCCAGCAGTTACCCCGAGAATGGGGGTGATACGCAGTATTTT	CASSYPENGGDTQYF
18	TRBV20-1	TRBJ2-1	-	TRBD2	TGCAGTGCTCCTCCGTTAGCGGGAGGGCCTGGCCCCTACAATGAGCAGTTCTTC	CSAPPLAGGPGPYNEQFF
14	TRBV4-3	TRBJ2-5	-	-	TGCGCCAGCAGCCACTCCCTGGAGGGAGAGACCCAGTACTTC	CASSHSLEGETQYF
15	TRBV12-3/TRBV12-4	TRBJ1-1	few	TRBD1	TGTGCCAGCAGGACAGGGACATGGAGTGGGGGGGAAGCTTTCTTT	CASRTGTWSGGEAFF
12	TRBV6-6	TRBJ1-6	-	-	TGTGCCAGCGCGGCGGGGAATTCACCCCTCCACTTT	CASAAGNSPLHF
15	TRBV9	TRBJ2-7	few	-	TGTGCCAGCAGCGTAGGGGGGCTAGTTACCCACGAGCAGTACTTC	CASSVGGLVTHEQYF
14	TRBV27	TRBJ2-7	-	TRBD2	TGTGCCAGCAGTCCCGGGACTAGAGGAAACGAGCAGTACTTC	CASSPGTRGNEQYF
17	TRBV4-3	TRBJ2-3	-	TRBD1	TGCGCCAGCAGCCAAGGGACAGGGGGTATCAGCACAGATACGCAGTATTTT	CASSQGTGGISTDTQYF
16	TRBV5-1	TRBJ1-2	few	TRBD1	TGCGCCAGCAGCTTCTTACAGGGGAACTCCCGCTATGGCTACACCTTC	CASSFLQGNSRYGYTF
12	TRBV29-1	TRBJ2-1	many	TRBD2	TGCAGCGTAGCGGGAGTACCCAATGAGCAGTTCTTC	CSVAGVPNEQFF